The following is a T cell receptor (beta chain) sequence with its context. Its cognate antigen is unknown. Germline lookup yields CDR1 SGHTA and CDR2 FQGTGA. The CDR3 has 14 amino acids. V lost 1 base, J lost 5 bases, and 11 bases lay in between. Sequencing was performed with immunoSEQ multiplex PCR; in TCRdb, only in-frame clones are kept and a portion is missing. The sample lists 2.5 million or so clones; around nine tenths were seen once. The data were obtained in a study of shared clonotypes between healthy human individuals. Turning to the study itself: Used for every donor were three CD4 naive, three CD4 memory, two CD8 naive and one CD8 memory plate. Findings of the study overall: Around 5.3% of naive CD4 clonotypes were shared across several donors. Generation probability values for non-shared clonotypes were lower than those for clonotypes shared by all four donors.

This clonotype originated in a man in his late teens or twenties in good health. Sequencing used naive CD4+ T cells sorted from blood. This sample's subset: CD45RA+ positively selected. V gene TRBV7-3 combines with J gene TRBJ2-5, with D perhaps TRBD2 (5 bases). The CDR3 reads CASSLNPPGETQYF. CDR3 sequence (DNA): TGTGCCAGCAGCTTAAACCCTCCGGGGGAGACCCAGTACTTC.